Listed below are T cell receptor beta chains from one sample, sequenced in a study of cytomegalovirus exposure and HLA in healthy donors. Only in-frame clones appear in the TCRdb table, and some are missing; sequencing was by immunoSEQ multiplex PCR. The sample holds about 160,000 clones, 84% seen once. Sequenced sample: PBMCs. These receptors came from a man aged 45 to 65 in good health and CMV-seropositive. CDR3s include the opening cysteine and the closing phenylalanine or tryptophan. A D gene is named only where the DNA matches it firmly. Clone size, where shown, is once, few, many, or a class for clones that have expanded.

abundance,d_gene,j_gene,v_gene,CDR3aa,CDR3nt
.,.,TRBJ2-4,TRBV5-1,CASSLESGPPIDIQYF,TGCGCCAGCAGCTTGGAGAGCGGGCCGCCGATAGACATTCAGTACTTC
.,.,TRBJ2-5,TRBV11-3,CASSLGETQYF,TGTGCCAGCAGCCTCGGGGAAACCCAGTACTTC
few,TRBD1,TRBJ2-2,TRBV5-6,CASTRQGYGELFF,TGTGCCAGCACCAGACAGGGGTACGGGGAGCTGTTTTTT
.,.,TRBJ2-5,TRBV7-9,CASSVGEETQYF,TGTGCCAGCAGCGTGGGAGAGGAGACCCAGTACTTC
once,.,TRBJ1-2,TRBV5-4,CASSLGLTNYGYTF,TGTGCCAGCAGCTTGGGACTGACTAACTATGGCTACACCTTC
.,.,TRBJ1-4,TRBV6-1,CASRGRLGINEKLFF,TGTGCCAGCAGGGGGCGTTTGGGCATTAATGAAAAACTGTTTTTT
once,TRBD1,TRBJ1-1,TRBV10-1,CAKRDSEAFF,TGCGCCAAAAGGGACAGTGAAGCTTTCTTT
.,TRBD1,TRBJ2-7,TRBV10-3,CAISTGADGTEQYF,TGTGCCATCAGCACAGGGGCCGATGGAACTGAGCAGTACTTC
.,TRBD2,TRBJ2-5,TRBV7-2,CASGWTSRQETQYF,TGTGCCAGCGGCTGGACTAGCAGGCAAGAGACCCAGTACTTC
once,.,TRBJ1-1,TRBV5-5,CASSLRFPGLNTEAFF,TGTGCCAGCAGCTTGAGATTCCCAGGGTTGAACACTGAAGCTTTCTTT
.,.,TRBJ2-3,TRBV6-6,CASWADSTDTQYF,TGTGCCAGCTGGGCAGATAGCACAGATACGCAGTATTTT
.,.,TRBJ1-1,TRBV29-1,CSVEGLRGTEAFF,TGCAGCGTTGAGGGACTGCGAGGGACTGAAGCTTTCTTT
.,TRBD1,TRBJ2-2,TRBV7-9,CASNDGWDRGPSNTGELFF,TGTGCCAGCAACGATGGTTGGGACAGGGGGCCCTCGAACACCGGGGAGCTGTTTTTT
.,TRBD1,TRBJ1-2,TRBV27,CASSSDRGKGGYTF,TGTGCCAGCAGTTCGGACAGGGGAAAGGGTGGCTACACCTTC
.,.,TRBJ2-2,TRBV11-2,CASSLVRGGTGELFF,TGTGCCAGCAGCTTAGTCCGGGGTGGCACCGGGGAGCTGTTTTTT
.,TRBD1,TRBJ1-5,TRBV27,CASRDRALGPQHF,TGTGCCAGTAGGGACAGGGCCCTCGGGCCCCAGCATTTT
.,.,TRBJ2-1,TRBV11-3,CASSLVSTGREFF,TGTGCCAGCAGCTTAGTAAGCACGGGTCGGGAGTTCTTC
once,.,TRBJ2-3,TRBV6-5,CASSNPAPDTQYF,TGTGCCAGCAGTAACCCCGCGCCAGATACGCAGTATTTT
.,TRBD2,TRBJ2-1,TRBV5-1,CASSPTSGRLVDEQFF,TGCGCCAGCAGCCCAACTAGCGGGAGACTAGTAGATGAGCAGTTCTTC
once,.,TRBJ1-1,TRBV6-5,CASHTIDSSAFF,TGTGCCAGCCATACCATCGACAGTTCAGCTTTCTTT
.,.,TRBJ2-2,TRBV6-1,CASSEFQATGELFF,TGTGCCAGCAGTGAATTTCAAGCTACCGGGGAGCTGTTTTTT
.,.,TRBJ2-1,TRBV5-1,CASSTTGTGFYNEQFF,TGCGCCAGCAGCACCACCGGGACTGGTTTCTACAATGAGCAGTTCTTC
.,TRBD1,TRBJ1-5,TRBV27,CASSPGTGAGQPQHF,TGTGCCAGCAGTCCCGGGACAGGGGCGGGTCAGCCCCAGCATTTT
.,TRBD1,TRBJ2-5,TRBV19,CASTSTGRETQYF,TGTGCCAGTACCTCGACAGGGAGAGAGACCCAGTACTTC
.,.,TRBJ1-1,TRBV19,CASSIVGADTEAFF,TGTGCCAGTAGTATAGTGGGCGCCGACACTGAAGCTTTCTTT
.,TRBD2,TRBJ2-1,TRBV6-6,CASSSSGRSAEQFF,TGTGCCAGCAGTTCCTCCGGGAGGTCGGCTGAGCAGTTCTTC
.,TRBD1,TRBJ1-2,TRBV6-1,CASSEDQGATYGYTF,TGTGCCAGCAGTGAAGATCAGGGGGCGACCTATGGCTACACCTTC
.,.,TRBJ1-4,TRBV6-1,CASSDYRATNEKLFF,TGTGCCAGCAGTGATTACAGAGCAACTAATGAAAAACTGTTTTTT
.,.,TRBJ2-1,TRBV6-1,CASALQAPTYNEQFF,TGTGCCAGCGCCCTCCAAGCGCCTACCTACAATGAGCAGTTCTTC
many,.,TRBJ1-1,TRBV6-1,CASSEAWGGTEAFF,TGTGCCAGCAGTGAAGCTTGGGGAGGCACTGAAGCTTTCTTT
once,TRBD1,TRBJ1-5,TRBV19,CASSTSGQGFLRDQPQHF,TGTGCCAGTAGTACGTCGGGACAGGGTTTTCTCCGGGATCAGCCCCAGCATTTT
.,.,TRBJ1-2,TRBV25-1,CASSEDPGVGYTF,TGTGCCAGCAGTGAGGACCCCGGGGTCGGCTACACCTTC
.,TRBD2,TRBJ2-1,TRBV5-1,CASSFLAGYNEQFF,TGCGCCAGCAGCTTCCTAGCGGGTTACAATGAGCAGTTCTTC
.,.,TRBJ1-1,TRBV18,CASSPLRGGTTEAFF,TGTGCCAGCTCACCGTTAAGGGGAGGGACCACTGAAGCTTTCTTT
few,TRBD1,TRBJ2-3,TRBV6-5,CASSQQGRGDTQYF,TGTGCCAGCAGCCAACAGGGGCGAGGCGATACGCAGTATTTT
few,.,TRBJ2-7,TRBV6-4,CASSGLLSSYEQYF,TGTGCCAGCAGTGGACTCCTGAGCTCCTACGAGCAGTACTTC
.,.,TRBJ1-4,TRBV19,CASSPLGGDEKLFF,TGTGCCAGTAGTCCCCTGGGGGGGGATGAAAAACTGTTTTTT
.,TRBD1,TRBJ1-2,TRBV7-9,CASSSYPGGQGDYGYTF,TGTGCCAGCAGCTCATACCCCGGGGGACAGGGGGACTATGGCTACACCTTC
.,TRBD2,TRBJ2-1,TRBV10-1,CASIGPLAGEGNEQFF,TGCGCCAGCATTGGCCCCCTAGCGGGAGAAGGTAATGAGCAGTTCTTC
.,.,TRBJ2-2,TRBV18,CASSPPHGRRDTGELFF,TGTGCCAGCTCACCACCTCATGGGAGGAGGGACACCGGGGAGCTGTTTTTT
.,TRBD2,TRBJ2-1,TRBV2,CASRNPETSAGNEQFF,TGTGCCAGCAGGAACCCTGAGACTAGCGCGGGCAATGAGCAGTTCTTC
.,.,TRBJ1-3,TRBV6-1,CASSGWGLQSSGNTIYF,TGTGCCAGCAGTGGGTGGGGACTCCAATCCTCTGGAAACACCATATATTTT
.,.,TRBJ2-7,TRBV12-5,CASAQRQARLSSYEQYF,TGTGCTAGTGCCCAAAGACAGGCTAGACTTAGCTCCTACGAGCAGTACTTC